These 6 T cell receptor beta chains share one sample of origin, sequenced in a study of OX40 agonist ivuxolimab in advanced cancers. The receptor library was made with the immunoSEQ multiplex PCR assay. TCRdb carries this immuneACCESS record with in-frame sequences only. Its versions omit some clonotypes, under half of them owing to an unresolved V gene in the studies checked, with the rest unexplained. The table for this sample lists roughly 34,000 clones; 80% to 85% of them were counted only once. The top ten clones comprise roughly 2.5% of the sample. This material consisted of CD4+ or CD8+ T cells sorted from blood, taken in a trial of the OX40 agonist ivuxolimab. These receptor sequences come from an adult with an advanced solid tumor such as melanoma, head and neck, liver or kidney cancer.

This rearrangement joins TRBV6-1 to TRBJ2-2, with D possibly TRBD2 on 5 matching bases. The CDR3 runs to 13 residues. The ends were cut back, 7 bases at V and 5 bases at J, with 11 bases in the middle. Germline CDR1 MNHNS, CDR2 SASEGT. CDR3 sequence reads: CASKRAVTGELFF. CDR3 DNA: TGTGCCAGCAAAAGAGCGGTGACCGGGGAGCTGTTTTTT.

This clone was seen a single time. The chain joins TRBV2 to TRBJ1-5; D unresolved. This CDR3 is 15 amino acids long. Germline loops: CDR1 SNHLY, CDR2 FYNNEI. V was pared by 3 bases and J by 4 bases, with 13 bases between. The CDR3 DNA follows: TGTGCCAGCAGTGAGGAGGGAAATAGGAATCAGCCCCAGCATTTT. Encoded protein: CASSEEGNRNQPQHF. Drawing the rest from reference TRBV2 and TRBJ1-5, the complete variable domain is EPEVTQTPSHQVTQMGQEVILRCVPISNHLYFYWYRQILGQKVEFLVSFYNNEISEKSEIFDDQFSVERPDGSNFTLKIRSTKLEDSAMYFCASSEEGNRNQPQHFGDGTRLSIL.

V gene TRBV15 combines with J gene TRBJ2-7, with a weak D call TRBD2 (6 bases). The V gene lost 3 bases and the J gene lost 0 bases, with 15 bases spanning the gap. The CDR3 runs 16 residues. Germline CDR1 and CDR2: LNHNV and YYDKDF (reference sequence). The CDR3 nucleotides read TGTGCCACCAGCAGCCTTCCGGGACTTAGCTCCTACGAGCAGTACTTC. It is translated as CATSSLPGLSSYEQYF.

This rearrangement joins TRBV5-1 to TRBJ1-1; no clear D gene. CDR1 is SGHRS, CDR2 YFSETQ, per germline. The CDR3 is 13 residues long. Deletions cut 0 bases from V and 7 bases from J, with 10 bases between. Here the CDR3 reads CASSLGAGVEAFF. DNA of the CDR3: TGCGCCAGCAGCTTGGGAGCAGGTGTTGAAGCTTTCTTT. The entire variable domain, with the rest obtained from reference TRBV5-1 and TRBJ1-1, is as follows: KAGVTQTPRYLIKTRGQQVTLSCSPISGHRSVSWYQQTPGQGLQFLFEYFSETQRNKGNFPGRFSGRQFSNSRSEMNVSTLELGDSALYLCASSLGAGVEAFFGQGTRLTVV.

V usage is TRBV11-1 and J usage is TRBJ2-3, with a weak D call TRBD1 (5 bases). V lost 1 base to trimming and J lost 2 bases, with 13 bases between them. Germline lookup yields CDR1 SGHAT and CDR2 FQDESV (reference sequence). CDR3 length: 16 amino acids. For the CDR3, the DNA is TGTGCCAGCAGCTTAGATCGCCAGGGCTACACAGATACGCAGTATTTT. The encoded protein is CASSLDRQGYTDTQYF.

The CDR3: CAWSRRNRETQYF. CDR3 bases: TGTGCCTGGAGTCGACGAAACCGGGAGACCCAGTACTTC. V and J are TRBV30 and TRBJ2-5; D gene uncertain. Between the trimmed V and J ends, which lost 2 bases and 5 bases, there was a span of 12 bases. Germline-derived CDR1 and CDR2 are GTSNPN and SVGIG (reference sequence). This CDR3 comprises 13 residues.